Described below is a single TCR beta chain sequence and its context. This clonotype occurred a few times. Its antigen is not yet known. It has no much larger one-base neighbor in the sample; base qualities were not kept. The data are from a study of T cells after yellow fever vaccination (dated by TCRdb to about 2019). About the investigation overall: The SMART-Seq v4 Ultra Low Input RNA kit was used to prepare libraries from fractions with low cell numbers. Bulk TCR alpha and beta repertoires were sequenced longitudinally to track T-cell clones before and after primary and booster YFV17D yellow fever vaccination. The cohort comprised two healthy male donors, one aged 18 to 30 and one aged 30 to 39 years. Bulk PBMC replicates and cell subsets were isolated from blood drawn at multiple timepoints before and after both primary and secondary immunization. On the study overall, not on this receptor specifically: The secondary T-cell response was found to be weaker but faster than the primary response, with a peak reached on day 5 rather than on day 15. A small share of clonotypes was detected in both CD4 and CD8 compartments, with the overlap likely arising from convergent recombination. Because the study included only a couple of donors, the extent to which the findings can be generalized is limited. After the booster, most clones that had expanded after primary vaccination were detected again (around 96% of CD4 and roughly 86% of CD8), suggesting broad maintenance of memory. FACS-sorted repertoires could contain abundant contaminating clonotypes from the bulk population, so computational filtering was required.

The CDR3 goes from the cysteine to the phenylalanine over 14 residues. Only CDR3 DNA remains: 42 bases, in frame from the first base. V loses 7 bases of germline sequence and J loses 5 bases, and the interval between the two ends is 14 bases. The treatment or condition label, read with the paper, signifies: live attenuated yellow fever vaccine strain. At each blood-draw timepoint, two biological replicates of bulk PBMCs were collected. PBMCs were isolated from peripheral blood using a standard Ficoll-Paque protocol. RNA was extracted with TriZol from bulk PBMCs, CD4 and CD8 fractions, and dextramer-positive and dextramer-negative fractions. TCRdb records Illumina NovaSeq 6000 as the sequencer. TCR cDNA was synthesized by 5'RACE template switching, through which a universal primer site and unique molecular identifiers were introduced. Priming of cDNA synthesis was performed from both the TCR alpha and TCR beta constant segments. Two PCR steps were used to amplify libraries, with sample barcodes and sequencing adapters being added in the second step. Sequencing of the libraries was done on either Illumina HiSeq 2500 (2x100 bp) or NovaSeq (2x150 bp). As for the original processing: MIGEC handled demultiplexing of reads and collapsing into UMI consensus sequences, while MiXCR performed V(D)J alignment. Vaccine-responding clonotypes were defined with edgeR using replicate PBMC samples, requiring FDR below 0.01 and a log2 fold change above 5 up to day 15. Each bulk clonotype received a CD4 or CD8 identity based on whether the sequenced CD4 or CD8 repertoire contained that clonotype at higher abundance. TCRdb trimmed the raw reads at Q25, called clones with MiXCR and kept productive beta chains. One record per CDR3 amino acid sequence lists the most common genes and DNA. Clone size and V and J calls follow TCRdb, not the original study. Across this sample there are roughly 340,000 distinct CDR3 sequences, with 3.5% to 4.5% seen only once. Approximately 25% of the sample is held by the ten biggest clonotypes.

The chain employs TRBV12-3 or TRBV12-4 and TRBJ1-4; the D gene identity is not certain. The clonotype originates from a man younger than 35 who received the YFV17D yellow fever vaccine. The specimen was PBMCs, collected 5 days after the yellow fever booster vaccination. CDR3 protein: CASTDAPGNEKLFF. The DNA reads TGTGCCAGCACCGACGCCCCCGGGAATGAAAAACTGTTTTTT.